Sequencing of this T cell receptor beta chain was carried out in a study of blood T cell repertoires in COVID-19. Study-wide background: Sites in the United States, Italy and Spain provided acute and convalescent COVID-19 samples. T cells, B-cell-depleted T cells, or PBMCs provided the cDNA or gDNA that served as material.

V was pared by 4 bases and J by 7 bases, with 7 bases of the junction left unmatched. Germline lookup yields CDR1 KGHDR and CDR2 SFDVKD. CDR3 length: 15 residues. Original handling: Amplification with reference gene primers provided the estimates of nucleated cell counts. Sequencing was performed with immunoSEQ multiplex PCR; in TCRdb, only in-frame clones are kept and a portion is missing. V, J and clone size are those of that table, while D and trimming were read from the DNA. The sample holds 200,000 to 250,000 clones, 84% seen once. During active infection, Seattle patients enrolled and were then monitored through disease.

This chain uses TRBV24-1 with TRBJ1-3, with 9 nucleotides matching TRBD1. This receptor was identified in a woman older than 75 with COVID-19, enrolled during active disease. The sequencing input was peripheral blood. CDR3 amino acids: CATSDSGQGGNTIYF. CDR3 sequence (DNA): TGTGCCACCAGTGACTCGGGACAGGGCGGCAACACCATATATTTT.